Following are 14 T cell receptor beta chains from one sample sequenced in a study of T cells after yellow fever vaccination. Each CDR3 protein gets one entry after TCRdb re-called the 5' RACE reads with MiXCR. The table records a few hundred thousand distinct CDR3 sequences, roughly 7.2% of them present only once. This specimen consisted of CD4+ T cells sorted from PBMCs, obtained 15 days after the yellow fever booster vaccination. The receptors shown here come from a man younger than 40 who received the YFV17D yellow fever vaccine.

The chain recombines TRBV5-4 with TRBJ2-5; a possible D gene is TRBD2 (6 bases). V lost 1 base, J lost 5 bases, and 30 bases lay in between. The CDR3 covers 20 residues. Germline loops: CDR1 SGHNT, CDR2 YYREEE (reference sequence). This CDR3 is CASSLNSQRTGDRTKETQYF. The CDR3 DNA sequence: TGTGCCAGCAGCTTGAATTCGCAGAGGACGGGGGATAGAACAAAGGAGACCCAGTACTTC.

V and J are TRBV5-1 and TRBJ1-1, with 8 bases fitting TRBD1. The CDR3 loop spans 17 amino acids. J was trimmed by 1 base and V by 3 bases; bases with no gene match: 11. Germline V gene sequence: CDR1 SGHRS, CDR2 YFSETQ. As DNA, the CDR3 is TGCGCCAGCAGCTCCAGTCGATACAGGGGGGAGAACACTGAAGCTTTCTTT. Translating gives CASSSSRYRGENTEAFF.

This clonotype was seen only a few times. The chain has TRBV5-1 and TRBJ1-1, with 8 bases fitting TRBD1. The CDR3 has 14 residues. CDR1 and CDR2 (germline): SGHRS, YFSETQ. V dropped 6 bases and J dropped 1; count of bases not matched to a gene: 5. CDR3 sequence reads: CASKPGTGNTEAFF. CDR3 DNA sequence: TGCGCCAGCAAGCCCGGGACAGGGAACACTGAAGCTTTCTTT.

There are a few counts of this clonotype. The chain couples TRBV3-1 to TRBJ1-1; tentative D call: TRBD1 (5 bases). V was shortened by 2 bases and J by 6 bases, with 10 bases between the two germline ends. This CDR3 is built from 13 residues. Germline assignment: CDR1 LGHDT and CDR2 YNNKEL (reference sequence). CDR3 DNA sequence: TGTGCCAGCAGCCAACTTCGAGGGGCTGAAGCTTTCTTT. Translated: CASSQLRGAEAFF.

This chain uses TRBV5-6 with TRBJ2-4; D possibly corresponds to TRBD2 (5 bases). The CDR3 is 16 residues long. The germline V and J ends were trimmed by 1 base and 3 bases, with 14 bases remaining between them. CDR1 is SGHDT and CDR2 is YYEEEE in the germline V gene. CDR3 amino acids: CASSLYGGLGKNIQYF. The CDR3 DNA follows: TGTGCCAGCAGCTTGTATGGAGGACTTGGCAAAAACATTCAGTACTTC.

The chain uses TRBV7-2 and TRBJ2-3; D possibly corresponds to TRBD1 (6 bases). V dropped 3 bases and J dropped 2 bases, with 9 bases sitting between them. The CDR3 extends over 14 amino acids. Germline V gives CDR1 SGHTA, CDR2 FQGNSA. The DNA for the CDR3 is TGTGCCAGCAGCTTCGACAGGTTCACAGATACGCAGTATTTT. This gives the protein CASSFDRFTDTQYF. The variable domain in full, completed from reference TRBV7-2 and TRBJ2-3, reads GAGVSQSPSNKVTEKGKDVELRCDPISGHTALYWYRQSLGQGLEFLIYFQGNSAPDKSGLPSDRFSAERTGGSVSTLTIQRTQQEDSAVYLCASSFDRFTDTQYFGPGTRLTVL.

This clonotype was detected a few times. J is TRBJ2-1 and V is TRBV28; 8 positions match TRBD1. This CDR3 is built from 16 residues. Germline assignment: CDR1 MDHEN and CDR2 SYDVKM. After removal of 2 bases from V and 7 bases from J, the junction contained 10 bases not matched to a gene. The CDR3 DNA reads as TGTGCCAGCAGTTTAATAGGGGCAGGGGGCCGGAATGAGCAGTTCTTC. Its protein is CASSLIGAGGRNEQFF.

V gene TRBV18 combines with J gene TRBJ1-5; D might be TRBD1 (5 bases). The germline V gene has CDR1 KGHSH and CDR2 LQKENI. The CDR3 runs to 14 residues. The V and J ends lost 6 bases and 4 bases respectively, with 13 bases between them. The DNA for the CDR3 is TGTGCCAGCTCTCGGGCGGGGGGAAATCAGCCCCAGCATTTT. It translates to CASSRAGGNQPQHF.

This clonotype was detected a few times. In DNA form, the CDR3 reads TGTGCCAGCAGCCAAGCCGGTCCGAACACTGAAGCTTTCTTT. It yields the protein CASSQAGPNTEAFF. This chain connects TRBV3-1 to TRBJ1-1; D is undetermined. The CDR3 sequence is 14 residues long. Deletions cut 1 base from V and 1 base from J, with 7 bases between. CDR1 and CDR2 from the germline V gene are LGHDT and YNNKEL (reference sequence).

The genes are TRBV9 and TRBJ2-5; TRBD1 matches 7 bases. From germline, CDR1 is SGDLS and CDR2 YYNGEE. The CDR3 runs 18 residues. The V gene end was trimmed by 0 bases and the J gene end by 1 base; junction bases not matched to a gene: 12. The CDR3 DNA reads as TGTGCCAGCAGCGTAGAACACAACAGGGGAACCGTCCAAGAGACCCAGTACTTC. Translating it yields CASSVEHNRGTVQETQYF.

This clonotype appeared many times. A read error may produce the germline difference seen at one junction end. CDR3: CASSLSGTGTYEQYF. The CDR3, as DNA: TGCGCCAGCAGCTTGTCCGGGACAGGGACCTACGAGCAGTACTTC. The gene calls are TRBV28 and TRBJ2-7; 9 bases map to TRBD1. Per the germline V gene, CDR1 is MDHEN and CDR2 is SYDVKM. This CDR3 has 15 residues.

The chain combines TRBV18 with TRBJ2-1, with 13 bases lining up with TRBD2. Germline CDR1 is KGHSH and CDR2 is LQKENI. The length of the CDR3 is 16 residues. V was pared by 5 bases and J by 2 bases, with 3 bases of the junction left unmatched. The CDR3 loop reads CASSNGLAGAYNEQFF. For the CDR3, the DNA is TGTGCCAGCTCAAACGGACTAGCGGGAGCCTACAATGAGCAGTTCTTC. The variable domain in full, completed from reference TRBV18 and TRBJ2-1, reads NAGVMQNPRHLVRRRGQEARLRCSPMKGHSHVYWYRQLPEEGLKFMVYLQKENIIDESGMPKERFSAEFPKEGPSILRIQQVVRGDSAAYFCASSNGLAGAYNEQFFGPGTRLTVL.

In this sample, this clonotype turned up a few times. The chain combines TRBV20-1 with TRBJ2-7; 11 bases map to TRBD2. The CDR3 is 14 amino acids. V gave up 6 bases and J gave up 7 bases; unmatched junction bases: 11. In germline, CDR1 is DFQATT, CDR2 SNEGSKA (reference sequence). This chain's CDR3 is CSAGDSGRAWEQYF. CDR3 nucleotide sequence: TGCAGTGCCGGGGATAGCGGGAGGGCCTGGGAGCAGTACTTC.

This clonotype was found a few times. This chain's CDR3 is CATSDSTGTSGRNEQFF. The CDR3 region has the DNA TGTGCCACCAGTGATTCCACCGGGACTAGCGGGAGGAATGAGCAGTTCTTC. The J gene is TRBJ2-1, the V gene TRBV24-1, with 15 bases aligning to TRBD2. Germline CDR1 KGHDR, CDR2 SFDVKD. Losses at the gene ends were 2 bases for V and 7 bases for J; bases not matched to a gene: 5. The CDR3 consists of 17 residues.